The rows below give T cell receptor beta chains drawn from one sample of a study of PD-1 blockade in classical Hodgkin lymphoma. Clones were read by immunoSEQ multiplex PCR, and TCRdb kept only the in-frame ones, dropping some. This sample has more than 15,000 clones, with around 80% found just once. The sequences come from CD4+ T cells from blood, collected before the fourth cycle of nivolumab. The source of these receptors is a human donor with classical Hodgkin lymphoma. CDR3s include the opening cysteine and the closing phenylalanine or tryptophan. D genes are given only for firm matches. Size tells how often a clone was seen (once, few, many) or the class of an expanded clone, and some rows leave it out.

TRBJ1-2 NA TRBV2 NA CASSRQAGNYGYTF TGTGCCAGCAGTAGACAGGCGGGGAACTATGGCTACACCTTC
TRBJ2-1 NA TRBV19 TRBD2 CASSEIAGRQFF TGTGCCAGTAGTGAAATAGCGGGACGGCAGTTCTTC
TRBJ2-1 NA TRBV7-8 TRBD2 CAITAGGRNNEQFF TGTGCCATCACCGCGGGAGGGCGAAACAATGAGCAGTTCTTC
TRBJ2-1 NA TRBV9 NA CASSVGGPNNEQFF TGTGCCAGCAGCGTAGGCGGACCCAACAATGAGCAGTTCTTC
TRBJ2-1 NA TRBV7-9 TRBD2 CASTEGLAGVNEQFF TGTGCCAGCACCGAGGGACTAGCGGGAGTCAATGAGCAGTTCTTC
TRBJ2-7 NA TRBV19 NA CASSQQGIAEQYF TGTGCCAGTAGTCAGCAGGGGATTGCCGAGCAGTACTTC
TRBJ2-5 NA TRBV5-5 TRBD2 CASSEGTSGFGTQYF TGTGCCAGCAGCGAAGGGACTAGCGGCTTCGGGACCCAGTACTTC
TRBJ1-5 few TRBV5-4 NA CASSLQGVGQPQHF TGTGCCAGCAGCTTACAGGGAGTAGGTCAGCCCCAGCATTTT
TRBJ2-2 NA TRBV29-1 NA CSCDGNTGELFF TGCAGCTGCGACGGGAACACCGGGGAGCTGTTTTTT
TRBJ2-3 NA TRBV10-1 NA CASSELGASHPSTDTQYF TGCGCCAGCAGTGAGTTGGGGGCTAGCCATCCTAGCACAGATACGCAGTATTTT
TRBJ2-6 NA TRBV7-8 NA CASSLAETGANVLTF TGTGCCAGCAGCTTAGCGGAAACTGGGGCCAACGTCCTGACTTTC
TRBJ2-5 once TRBV7-2 TRBD1 CASSYTGTGGKTQYF TGTGCCAGCAGCTATACCGGGACAGGGGGCAAGACCCAGTACTTC
TRBJ2-2 NA TRBV19 TRBD2 CASSIGGLVPSGELFF TGTGCCAGTAGTATAGGGGGACTAGTGCCCTCCGGGGAGCTGTTTTTT
TRBJ2-4 NA TRBV28 NA CASSPRGLAKNIQYF TGTGCCAGCAGCCCCCGGGGGCTAGCCAAAAACATTCAGTACTTC
TRBJ2-7 NA TRBV6-5 TRBD1 CASGQGKSYEQYF TGTGCCAGCGGACAGGGGAAATCCTACGAGCAGTACTTC
TRBJ2-2 NA TRBV5-4 TRBD2 CASSPSGLAGGPNTGELFF TGTGCCAGCAGCCCATCGGGACTAGCGGGAGGGCCCAACACCGGGGAGCTGTTTTTT
TRBJ1-5 NA TRBV25-1 NA CASRDLADQPQHF TGTGCCAGCCGGGACCTAGCGGATCAGCCCCAGCATTTT
TRBJ1-5 few TRBV7-8 NA CASSLTWIGGPERGGNQPQHF TGTGCCAGCAGCTTAACGTGGATCGGTGGGCCAGAAAGAGGTGGCAATCAGCCCCAGCATTTT
TRBJ2-3 few TRBV7-6 NA CASSSGLSTDTQYF TGTGCCAGCAGTTCGGGCCTTAGCACAGATACGCAGTATTTT
TRBJ2-3 NA TRBV27 TRBD2 CASTPQRGGTDTQYF TGTGCCAGCACCCCCCAGCGGGGGGGCACAGATACGCAGTATTTT
TRBJ2-7 few TRBV5-1 NA CASSLAPGHGDEQYF TGCGCCAGCAGCTTGGCCCCAGGACACGGAGACGAGCAGTACTTC
TRBJ1-5 NA TRBV5-8 NA CASSTGLNQPQHF TGTGCCAGCAGCACGGGACTGAATCAGCCCCAGCATTTT
TRBJ2-7 NA TRBV7-9 NA CASSLALYEQYF TGTGCCAGCAGCTTAGCCCTTTACGAGCAGTACTTC
TRBJ2-5 NA TRBV7-2 TRBD2 CASSRVPTSGSQYF TGTGCCAGCAGCCGCGTCCCGACTAGCGGGTCCCAGTACTTC
TRBJ2-2 NA TRBV5-4 NA CASSLVGPGELFF TGTGCCAGCAGCTTGGTAGGCCCCGGGGAGCTGTTTTTT
TRBJ2-1 NA TRBV6-1 TRBD1 CASRGPGTGVNEQFF TGTGCCAGCAGAGGTCCGGGGACAGGGGTCAATGAGCAGTTCTTC
TRBJ2-1 few TRBV7-6 NA CASSILPTSPVGDEQFF TGTGCCAGCAGCATCCTCCCCACTAGTCCCGTCGGCGATGAGCAGTTCTTC
TRBJ2-2 NA TRBV18 TRBD2 CASSPGTSGTGELFF TGTGCCAGCTCACCCGGGACTAGCGGCACCGGGGAGCTGTTTTTT
TRBJ2-7 NA TRBV19 TRBD1 CASRDRGHEQYF TGTGCCAGTAGAGACAGGGGCCACGAGCAGTACTTC
TRBJ2-1 NA TRBV6-5 NA CASSYSRGSYEQFF TGTGCCAGCAGTTACTCTCGGGGTAGCTATGAGCAGTTCTTC
TRBJ1-2 few TRBV10-3 NA CAISRELNYGYTF TGTGCCATCAGTCGGGAATTGAACTATGGCTACACCTTC
TRBJ2-2 few TRBV11-3 NA CASSLDPATGELFF TGTGCCAGCAGCTTAGATCCCGCCACCGGGGAGCTGTTTTTT
TRBJ2-7 NA TRBV30 TRBD2 CAWTGGTTSDEQYF TGTGCCTGGACCGGGGGGACTACTAGCGACGAGCAGTACTTC
TRBJ1-4 few TRBV10-3 TRBD1 CAIRGQSNEKLFF TGTGCCATCAGGGGACAGAGTAATGAAAAACTGTTTTTT
TRBJ2-2 NA TRBV10-3 NA CAISGAMNTGELFF TGTGCCATCAGTGGGGCCATGAACACCGGGGAGCTGTTTTTT
TRBJ2-3 NA TRBV10-1 TRBD1 CASRGDRVTDTQYF TGCGCCAGCAGGGGCGACAGGGTCACAGATACGCAGTATTTT
TRBJ1-1 NA TRBV7-9 NA CASSLNSPEAFF TGTGCCAGCAGCTTAAATTCGCCTGAAGCTTTCTTT
TRBJ2-1 NA TRBV27 NA CASSLLSGSNEQFF TGTGCCAGCAGTTTATTATCGGGGAGCAATGAGCAGTTCTTC
TRBJ2-7 NA TRBV9 TRBD2 CASSAGLAGDTYEQYF TGTGCCAGCAGCGCAGGACTAGCGGGAGACACCTACGAGCAGTACTTC
TRBJ1-5 once TRBV19 NA CASKIGDQPQHF TGTGCCAGTAAAATCGGTGACCAGCCCCAGCATTTT
TRBJ1-5 NA TRBV29-1 NA CSVAGVGQPQHF TGCAGCGTTGCAGGAGTAGGTCAGCCCCAGCATTTT
TRBJ2-3 NA TRBV19 NA CASSMWGRSTDTQYF TGTGCCAGTAGTATGTGGGGGAGGAGCACAGATACGCAGTATTTT
TRBJ2-7 NA TRBV4-1 NA CASSQGGWYEQYF TGCGCCAGCAGCCAAGGGGGGTGGTACGAGCAGTACTTC
TRBJ1-2 NA TRBV5-1 NA CASSPGADDGYTF TGCGCCAGCAGCCCCGGGGCAGATGATGGCTACACCTTC
TRBJ1-4 NA TRBV19 NA CASRPTATNEKLFF TGTGCCAGTAGACCGACTGCAACTAATGAAAAACTGTTTTTT
TRBJ1-3 NA TRBV19 TRBD1 CASNDGQGAVGNTIYF TGTGCCAGTAATGATGGACAGGGGGCGGTTGGAAACACCATATATTTT
TRBJ2-5 NA TRBV5-4 NA CASSLVGETQYF TGTGCCAGCAGCTTGGTGGGGGAGACCCAGTACTTC
TRBJ1-4 NA TRBV5-8 NA CASSFVFPGYGEKLFF TGTGCCAGCAGCTTCGTGTTCCCAGGGTATGGCGAAAAACTGTTTTTT